These 24 T cell receptor beta chains were all obtained from the same sample, sequenced in a study of shared clonotypes between healthy human individuals. Produced via immunoSEQ multiplex PCR; TCRdb's table is partial and in-frame only. The sample consists of under 1,100,000 clones, more than 60% of them appearing once. The source material was memory CD4+ T cells sorted from blood. Subset indicated: CD45RA-negative fraction. The receptors derive from a man aged 18 to 29 in good health.

The chain carries TRBV5-1 and TRBJ1-4; no clear D gene. The CDR3 has 14 residues. Trimming cost V 5 bases and J 5 bases, with 13 bases left between them. CDR1 SGHRS and CDR2 YFSETQ come from the germline V gene. For the CDR3, the DNA is TGCGCCAGCAGTAGGCAGTCCCAGAATGAAAAACTGTTTTTT. Its protein product is CASSRQSQNEKLFF.

The chain combines TRBV2 with TRBJ2-1, with D maybe TRBD1 (5 bases). V lost 5 bases and J 10 bases, leaving 9 bases between the germline ends. The CDR3 is made up of 11 amino acids. Germline V gives CDR1 SNHLY, CDR2 FYNNEI. CDR3 amino acids: CASSQGREQFF. The CDR3 coding sequence is TGTGCCAGCAGTCAGGGTAGGGAGCAGTTCTTC.

This chain connects TRBV19 to TRBJ2-4, with no clear D. CDR1 is LNHDA, CDR2 SQIVND, per germline (reference sequence). The CDR3 has 15 amino acids. V lost 1 base to trimming and J lost 0 bases, with 7 bases between them. The CDR3 coding sequence is TGTGCCAGTAGTATAGGCAGACTAGCCAAAAACATTCAGTACTTC. This gives the protein CASSIGRLAKNIQYF. The full variable domain, with the rest looked up from reference TRBV19 and TRBJ2-4, is DGGITQSPKYLFRKEGQNVTLSCEQNLNHDAMYWYRQDPGQGLRLIYYSQIVNDFQKGDIAEGYSVSREKKESFPLTVTSAQKNPTAFYLCASSIGRLAKNIQYFGAGTRLSVL.

V and J are TRBV19 and TRBJ2-1, with a tentative D call TRBD1 (5 bases). V lost 5 bases to trimming and J lost 12 bases, with 26 bases between them. This CDR3 region has 16 residues. Germline loops: CDR1 LNHDA, CDR2 SQIVND (reference sequence). The CDR3 sequence: CASSGAPDPYQSAQFF. DNA of the CDR3: TGTGCCAGTAGTGGGGCCCCGGATCCGTACCAATCCGCGCAGTTCTTC. Filled out from reference TRBV19 and TRBJ2-1, the complete variable domain reads DGGITQSPKYLFRKEGQNVTLSCEQNLNHDAMYWYRQDPGQGLRLIYYSQIVNDFQKGDIAEGYSVSREKKESFPLTVTSAQKNPTAFYLCASSGAPDPYQSAQFFGPGTRLTVL.

The genes are TRBV30 and TRBJ2-5; 10 positions match TRBD1. Germline V CDR1 and CDR2: GTSNPN, SVGIG (reference sequence). The CDR3 covers 14 residues. V was pared by 4 bases and J by 4 bases, with 6 bases of the junction left unmatched. The CDR3 loop is CAWNRQGAGETQYF. Here the CDR3 DNA reads TGTGCCTGGAACCGACAGGGGGCTGGAGAGACCCAGTACTTC.

The chain is built from TRBV5-5 and TRBJ2-7; no definite D call. This CDR3 contains 15 residues. Trimming left V 3 bases short and J 0 bases short, with 13 bases between. CDR1 and CDR2 from the germline V gene are SGHKS and YYEKEE (reference sequence). This chain's CDR3 is CASSSDGLASYEQYF. CDR3 coding DNA: TGTGCCAGCAGCTCGGACGGTTTGGCCTCCTACGAGCAGTACTTC.

Regarding this clone: A much larger clone lies a single base off, so this may be a read error. The identical CDR3 is also encoded by other nucleotide sequences in the sample. V is TRBV5-6 and J is TRBJ2-3; D is uncertain. The CDR3 is 13 residues long. V was pared by 1 base and J by 1 base, with 4 bases between. The V gene's germline CDR1 is SGHDT and CDR2 YYEEEE. CDR3 loop: CASSLKGTDTQYF. The CDR3 region has the DNA TGTGCCAGCAGCTTGAAAGGCACAGATACGCAGTATTTT.

The chain employs TRBV30 and TRBJ1-1; 9 bases agree with TRBD1. The germline CDR1 and CDR2 sequences are GTSNPN and SVGIG (reference sequence). The CDR3 has 13 residues. V lost 1 base and J lost 4; bases outside the gene matches: 1. CDR3 amino acids: CAWSGDRATEAFF. The CDR3 DNA follows: TGTGCCTGGAGTGGGGACAGGGCCACTGAAGCTTTCTTT.

The chain carries TRBV30 and TRBJ1-1; perhaps TRBD1 as D (5 bases). Germline V CDR1 and CDR2: GTSNPN, SVGIG (reference sequence). The CDR3 contains 12 residues. Trimming left V 5 bases short and J 4 bases short, with 11 bases between. The CDR3 sequence is CAWLRDLTEAFF. The CDR3 DNA reads TGTGCCTGGCTAAGGGACCTCACTGAAGCTTTCTTT.

This chain joins TRBV7-2 and TRBJ2-1; 12 positions agree with TRBD2. Trimming at V came to 7 bases and at J to 9 bases, leaving 16 bases not matched to a gene. Germline CDR1 reads SGHTA; CDR2 reads FQGNSA. The CDR3 consists of 17 residues. CDR3 DNA: TGTGCCAGCACCCCGTGGGCTAGCGGGAGGGCCAACGGTGAGCAGTTCTTC. It yields the protein CASTPWASGRANGEQFF.

The genes are TRBV11-2 and TRBJ2-1; the D gene is possibly TRBD2 (5 bases). From germline, CDR1 is SGHAT and CDR2 FQNNGV. Trimming stripped 2 bases from V and 5 bases from J, with 10 bases between. This CDR3 contains 14 residues. CDR3 sequence (DNA): TGTGCCAGCAGCTTATTAGCGCCCGACAATGAGCAGTTCTTC. It codes for CASSLLAPDNEQFF.

The J gene is TRBJ2-7, the V gene TRBV4-3; D perhaps matches TRBD1 (5 bases). Trimming removed 4 bases from V and 0 bases from J, with 7 bases in between. This CDR3 is built from 13 residues. The germline V gene has CDR1 LGHNA and CDR2 YSLEER. The CDR3 sequence: CASSRQLSYEQYF. The CDR3 DNA sequence: TGCGCCAGCAGCCGACAGCTCTCCTACGAGCAGTACTTC.

A remark on this clone: One end of the junction does not line up with germline, which may come from a read error. CDR3 sequence (DNA): TGTGCCAGCAGTGAACGGGTCGGGAGGTGTATCTTC. This encodes CASSERVGRCIF. The genes are TRBV2 and TRBJ2-1; 7 nucleotides match TRBD2. Germline CDR1 SNHLY, CDR2 FYNNEI. This CDR3 is 12 amino acids long.

This clone is a singleton in its sample. The V call is TRBV6-1, the J call TRBJ2-5; maybe TRBD1 (6 bases). Deletions cut 3 bases from V and 6 bases from J, with 14 bases between. Germline CDR1 is MNHNS and CDR2 is SASEGT. The CDR3 totals 14 residues. CDR3 DNA: TGTGCCAGCAGTGATAACAGGGTGTCGAAGACCCAGTACTTC. Protein sequence: CASSDNRVSKTQYF.

This clone was seen more than once but under ten times. This rearrangement joins TRBV2 to TRBJ2-5; D possibly corresponds to TRBD2 (6 bases). Germline V CDR1 and CDR2: SNHLY, FYNNEI. This CDR3 comprises 14 residues. V was pared by 3 bases and J by 1 base, with 9 bases between. CDR3 nucleotides: TGTGCCAGCAGTGAGACTAGAACCCAAGAGACCCAGTACTTC. Translated: CASSETRTQETQYF.

This sequence joins TRBV7-9 and TRBJ2-5; D is tentatively TRBD1 or TRBD2 (5 bases each). This CDR3 is 16 amino acids long. Germline V gives CDR1 SEHNR, CDR2 FQNEAQ (reference sequence). V was pared by 6 bases and J by 1 base, with 18 bases between. The CDR3, as DNA: TGTGCCAGCAGTTCGAGGGGAGCCGGCCCCCAAGAGACCCAGTACTTC. This translates into CASSSRGAGPQETQYF. Filled out from reference TRBV7-9 and TRBJ2-5, the complete variable domain reads DTGVSQNPRHKITKRGQNVTFRCDPISEHNRLYWYRQTLGQGPEFLTYFQNEAQLEKSRLLSDRFSAERPKGSFSTLEIQRTEQGDSAMYLCASSSRGAGPQETQYFGPGTRLLVL.

V usage is TRBV5-1 and J usage is TRBJ2-3, with a weak D call TRBD2 (6 bases). V lost 1 base to trimming and J lost 7 bases, with 13 bases between them. CDR3 length: 14 residues. The V gene's germline CDR1 is SGHRS and CDR2 YFSETQ. CDR3 nucleotides: TGCGCCAGCAGCTTGATGATAGCGGATAATACGCAGTATTTT. It yields the protein CASSLMIADNTQYF.

The rearrangement uses TRBV6-1 and TRBJ2-3, with D possibly TRBD2 on 7 matching bases. In germline, CDR1 is MNHNS, CDR2 SASEGT. Between the trimmed V and J ends, which lost 2 bases and 4 bases, there was a span of 19 bases. The CDR3 is made up of 17 amino acids. The CDR3 spells CASSERRGGGTADTQYF. The CDR3, as DNA: TGTGCCAGCAGTGAACGGAGGGGGGGAGGTACGGCAGATACGCAGTATTTT.

The chain is built from TRBV5-1 and TRBJ1-6, with 10 bases matching TRBD1. CDR1 is SGHRS, CDR2 YFSETQ, per germline. The CDR3 extends over 16 amino acids. V shed 1 base, J shed 7 bases, and the junction held 5 bases outside the gene matches. CDR3 DNA: TGCGCCAGCAGCTTGTGGGCGACAGGGGGCAATTCACCCCTCCACTTT. Encoded protein: CASSLWATGGNSPLHF.

This clone was seen only a few times. The CDR3: CASKTAGQGLTPLHF. As DNA, the CDR3 is TGTGCCAGCAAGACGGCGGGACAGGGATTAACACCCCTCCACTTT. The chain has TRBV2 and TRBJ1-6, with 9 positions matching TRBD1. This CDR3 is 15 amino acids long. Per germline, CDR1 SNHLY and CDR2 FYNNEI. With 7 bases clipped from V and 11 bases from J, the junction kept 12 bases outside the gene matches.

The J gene is TRBJ2-3, the V gene TRBV4-1; possibly TRBD2 for D (6 bases). Germline CDR1 and CDR2: MGHRA and YSYEKL. This CDR3 is 17 amino acids long. Trimming shortened V by 1 base and J by 2 bases, and 16 bases separated the two germline ends. This chain's CDR3 is CASSQALAPYSTDTQYF. Here the CDR3 DNA reads TGCGCCAGCAGCCAAGCACTAGCCCCGTATTCCACAGATACGCAGTATTTT.

The chain joins TRBV4-3 to TRBJ1-6; D is uncertain. Trimming took off 0 bases at V and 2 bases at J, with 11 bases between the two ends. The germline V gene encodes CDR1 LGHNA and CDR2 YSLEER. The CDR3 is 17 residues long. The chain's CDR3 is CASSQDNGVAYNSPLHF. In DNA, the CDR3 is TGCGCCAGCAGCCAAGATAATGGGGTAGCCTATAATTCACCCCTCCACTTT.

V usage is TRBV5-4 and J usage is TRBJ2-2, with D possibly matching TRBD1 (6 bases). The CDR3 extends over 13 amino acids. The V gene lost 6 bases and the J gene lost 4 bases, with 10 bases spanning the gap. CDR1 and CDR2 (germline): SGHNT, YYREEE (reference sequence). The CDR3 here is CASTGQSTGELFF. The CDR3, as DNA: TGTGCCAGCACCGGACAGAGCACCGGGGAGCTGTTTTTT.

The gene calls are TRBV6-1 and TRBJ1-4; 7 bases match TRBD1. CDR1 is MNHNS, CDR2 SASEGT, per germline. The CDR3 is 14 residues long. Trimming removed 9 bases from V and 5 bases from J; junction bases left unmatched: 9. The CDR3 bases are TGTGCCAGTAAAAGACAGGGAGAAAATGAAAAACTGTTTTTT. Protein sequence: CASKRQGENEKLFF.